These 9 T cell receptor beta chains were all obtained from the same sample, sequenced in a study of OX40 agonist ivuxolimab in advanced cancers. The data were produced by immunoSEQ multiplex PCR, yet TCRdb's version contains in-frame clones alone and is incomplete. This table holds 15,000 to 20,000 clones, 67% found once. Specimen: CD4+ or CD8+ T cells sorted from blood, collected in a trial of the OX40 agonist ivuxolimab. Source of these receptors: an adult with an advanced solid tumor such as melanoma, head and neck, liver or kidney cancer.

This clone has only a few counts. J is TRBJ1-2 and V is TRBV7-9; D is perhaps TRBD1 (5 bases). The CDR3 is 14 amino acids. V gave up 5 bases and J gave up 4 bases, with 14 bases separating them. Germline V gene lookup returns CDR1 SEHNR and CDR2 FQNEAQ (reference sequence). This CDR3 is CASSPSEGLYGYTF. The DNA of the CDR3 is TGTGCCAGCAGCCCTTCCGAGGGGCTCTATGGCTACACCTTC.

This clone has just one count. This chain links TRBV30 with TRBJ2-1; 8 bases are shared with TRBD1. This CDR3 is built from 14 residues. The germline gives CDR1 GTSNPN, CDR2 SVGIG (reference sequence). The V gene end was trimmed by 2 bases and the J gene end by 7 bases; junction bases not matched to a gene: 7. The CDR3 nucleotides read TGTGCCTGGAGTCTAGACAGGGGCAGGAATGAGCAGTTCTTC. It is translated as CAWSLDRGRNEQFF.

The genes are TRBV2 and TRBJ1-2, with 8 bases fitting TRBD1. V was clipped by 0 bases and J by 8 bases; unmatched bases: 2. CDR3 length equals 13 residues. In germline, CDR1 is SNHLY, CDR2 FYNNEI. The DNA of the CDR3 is TGTGCCAGCAGTGAAGCGAGGACAGGGGGCTACACCTTC. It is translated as CASSEARTGGYTF.

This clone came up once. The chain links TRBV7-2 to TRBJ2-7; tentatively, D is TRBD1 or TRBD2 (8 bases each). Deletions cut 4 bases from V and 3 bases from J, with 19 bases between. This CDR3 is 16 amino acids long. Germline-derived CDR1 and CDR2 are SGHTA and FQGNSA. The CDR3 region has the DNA TGTGCCAGCAGCTCGGGGGGGACAGGATCCTACTACGAGCAGTACTTC. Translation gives CASSSGGTGSYYEQYF.

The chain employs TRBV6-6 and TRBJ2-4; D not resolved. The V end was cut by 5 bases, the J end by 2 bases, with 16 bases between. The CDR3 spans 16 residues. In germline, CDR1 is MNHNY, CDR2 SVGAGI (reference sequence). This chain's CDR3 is CASSQIPQTPKNIQYF. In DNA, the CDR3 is TGTGCCAGCAGTCAAATTCCCCAGACTCCCAAAAACATTCAGTACTTC.

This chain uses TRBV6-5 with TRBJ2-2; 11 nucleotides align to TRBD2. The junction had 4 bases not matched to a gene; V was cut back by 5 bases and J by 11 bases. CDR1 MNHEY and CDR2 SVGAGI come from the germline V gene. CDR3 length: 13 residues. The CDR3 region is CASSVAGGLELFF. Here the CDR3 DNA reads TGTGCCAGCAGTGTAGCGGGAGGGCTCGAGCTGTTTTTT.

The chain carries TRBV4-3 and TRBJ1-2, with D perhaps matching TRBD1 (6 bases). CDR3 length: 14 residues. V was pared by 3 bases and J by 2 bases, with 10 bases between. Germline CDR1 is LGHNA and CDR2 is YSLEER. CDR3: CASSQARGNYGYTF. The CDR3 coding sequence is TGCGCCAGCAGCCAGGCCAGGGGAAACTATGGCTACACCTTC.

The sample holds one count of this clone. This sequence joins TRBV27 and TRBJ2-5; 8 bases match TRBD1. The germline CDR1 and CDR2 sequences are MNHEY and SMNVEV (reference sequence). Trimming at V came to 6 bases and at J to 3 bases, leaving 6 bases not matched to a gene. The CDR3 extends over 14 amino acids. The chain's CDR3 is CASSRQGLEETQYF. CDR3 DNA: TGTGCCAGCAGCCGACAGGGGCTCGAAGAGACCCAGTACTTC.

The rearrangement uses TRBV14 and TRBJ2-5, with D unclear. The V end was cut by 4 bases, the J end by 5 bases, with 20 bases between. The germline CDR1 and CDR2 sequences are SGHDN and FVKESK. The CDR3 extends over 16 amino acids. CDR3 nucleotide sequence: TGTGCCAGCAGCCGATTCGAGAGTCCACCTGGGGAGACCCAGTACTTC. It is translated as CASSRFESPPGETQYF.